This TCR beta chain appears in the sequencing data of a study of control samples from healthy donors and cancer patients. CDR1 is MNHEY, CDR2 SVGAGI, per germline. Trimming cost V 5 bases and J 4 bases; bases outside gene matches: 5. There are 14 residues in the CDR3. Profiled with immunoSEQ multiplex PCR; TCRdb holds only in-frame clones, not every one. The sample records 150,000 or so clones, roughly 94% being singletons. V usage is TRBV6-5 and J usage is TRBJ1-3, with TRBD1 matching 7 bases. This TCR was recovered from a man aged 55 to 70 with colorectal cancer. Material: PBMCs. The CDR3 nucleotides read TGTGCCAGCAGTCCACCGGACAGGGGAAACACCATATATTTT. It encodes CASSPPDRGNTIYF.